The clone carrying this T cell receptor (beta chain) has a handful of counts. Its specificity is unknown. In the study's own analysis: Samples contained a median of 95,638 TCRs, with a range of about 20,000 to 750,000. TCRdb called the RACE reads again in MiXCR, with one record for every CDR3 protein. The V and J calls and clone size are TCRdb's, not the authors'. This table holds about 74,000 distinct CDR3 sequences, 25% to 40% found once. Sample time point: patch test 1, 2 weeks after DPC sensitization. Treatment of the sample: therapeutic diphenylcyclopropenone sensitization with weekly scalp DPC. The drawing of blood occurred before each patch test was applied. This entry comes from a study of human T cells and chemical hapten exposure. CDR1 is SGHRS, CDR2 YFSETQ, per germline. The CDR3 is made up of 13 amino acids. V lost 5 bases and J lost 3; bases outside the gene matches: 1. Study-level points and caveats: Significantly more large CDR3 similarity clusters were formed by expanded TCRs than by controls.

Sequenced here: whole blood, sampled in connection with sensitization to the hapten diphenylcyclopropenone (DPC). The V and J genes are TRBV5-1 and TRBJ1-1, with TRBD1 matching over 10 bases. This TCR was sampled from a man aged 40-55 years with alopecia areata. Some clones in this sample may be carry-over from other donors' samples. For the CDR3, the DNA is TGCGCCAGCAGGGGACAGGGGTACACTGAAGCTTTCTTT. Translating it yields CASRGQGYTEAFF.